The 21 T cell receptor beta chains given below trace back to one sample, sequenced in a study of human T cells and chemical hapten exposure. Stated time point: patch test 1, 2 weeks after DPC sensitization. Sample treatment: therapeutic diphenylcyclopropenone sensitization with weekly scalp DPC. TCRdb redid the calling of the RACE reads with MiXCR, one entry per CDR3 protein. Of about 340,000 distinct CDR3 sequences in the sample, 6% to 8.5% were seen once. Source: whole blood, taken in connection with sensitization to the hapten diphenylcyclopropenone (DPC). These receptors were taken from a woman aged 18-29 years with alopecia areata. Some clones in this sample may be carry-over from other donors' samples.

At least ten counts were recorded for this clonotype. V and J are TRBV3-1 and TRBJ1-5, with D hard to call. Germline V gives CDR1 LGHDT, CDR2 YNNKEL (reference sequence). V was trimmed by 1 base and J by 3 bases, leaving 4 bases between them. CDR3 length equals 13 residues. The CDR3 region is CASSQALNQPQHF. The CDR3 nucleotides are TGTGCCAGCAGCCAAGCGCTCAATCAGCCCCAGCATTTT.

Ten or more counts support this clonotype. The rearrangement links TRBV20-1 to TRBJ1-2, with D tentatively TRBD1 (5 bases). This CDR3 contains 11 residues. Germline V lookup: CDR1 DFQATT, CDR2 SNEGSKA (reference sequence). The ends were cut back, 3 bases at V and 8 bases at J, with 10 bases in the middle. The CDR3 is CSASRGGGYTF. DNA of the CDR3: TGCAGTGCTAGTAGGGGAGGAGGCTACACCTTC.

V is TRBV9 and J is TRBJ1-1, with no clear D. The germline gives CDR1 SGDLS, CDR2 YYNGEE. The CDR3 runs 13 residues. Trimming left V 3 bases short and J 4 bases short, with 10 bases between. The CDR3 bases are TGTGCCAGCAGCGCAGTGCATGGCACTGAAGCTTTCTTT. It is translated as CASSAVHGTEAFF.

This clonotype occurred many times. This chain links TRBV7-9 with TRBJ1-4; no reliable D call. CDR1 is SEHNR, CDR2 FQNEAQ, per germline (reference sequence). Trimming pared 4 bases from V and 8 bases from J, leaving 8 bases between. The CDR3 totals 12 residues. CDR3 in amino acids: CASSSGMEKLFF. CDR3 coding DNA: TGTGCCAGCAGCTCCGGGATGGAAAAACTGTTTTTT. Together with reference TRBV7-9 and TRBJ1-4, the CDR3 gives the full variable domain: DTGVSQNPRHKITKRGQNVTFRCDPISEHNRLYWYRQTLGQGPEFLTYFQNEAQLEKSRLLSDRFSAERPKGSFSTLEIQRTEQGDSAMYLCASSSGMEKLFFGSGTQLSVL.

In its sample, this clonotype was seen a few times. The chain uses TRBV27 and TRBJ2-7, with D possibly being TRBD1 or TRBD2 (5 bases each). Germline values: CDR1 MNHEY, CDR2 SMNVEV (reference sequence). With 4 bases removed from V and 0 bases from J, the gap between germline ends came to 13 bases. This CDR3 region has 15 residues. Here the CDR3 reads CASSSFAGTSYEQYF. The CDR3 coding sequence is TGTGCCAGCAGTTCATTCGCCGGGACCTCCTACGAGCAGTACTTC.

This clonotype occurred many times. This chain connects TRBV7-3 to TRBJ2-3; tentative D call: TRBD2 (5 bases). Germline values: CDR1 SGHTA, CDR2 FQGTGA. The CDR3 extends over 14 amino acids. Trimming shortened V by 5 bases and J by 5 bases, and 14 bases separated the two germline ends. The CDR3 protein is CASSRPGGGDTQYF. CDR3 nucleotides: TGTGCCAGCAGCCGCCCGGGCGGAGGAGATACGCAGTATTTT.

In this sample, this clonotype turned up a few times. The chain joins TRBV4-1 to TRBJ2-3; TRBD2 matches at 12 bases. Per germline, CDR1 MGHRA and CDR2 YSYEKL. This CDR3 comprises 21 residues. J was trimmed by 6 bases and V by 0 bases; bases with no gene match: 19. The CDR3 DNA follows: TGCGCCAGCAGCCAAGAAAAAATGCGCGGTTCGCTAGCGGGGGGGCAGGATACGCAGTATTTT. Translated: CASSQEKMRGSLAGGQDTQYF.

The chain carries TRBV12-3 or TRBV12-4 and TRBJ1-5; tentatively, D is TRBD1 (5 bases). The length of the CDR3 is 15 residues. Trimming took off 6 bases at V and 6 bases at J, with 18 bases between the two ends. The CDR3 DNA is TGTGCCAGCAGACTTGGGACCACTGACCGTCAGCCCCAGCATTTT. Amino acid sequence: CASRLGTTDRQPQHF.

At least ten counts were recorded for this clonotype. The V call is TRBV9, the J call TRBJ2-6; D possibly corresponds to TRBD2 (5 bases). Trimming took off 2 bases at V and 0 bases at J, with 21 bases between the two ends. Germline CDR1 is SGDLS and CDR2 is YYNGEE. The CDR3 length is 20 residues. CDR3: CASSVTRTPGISSGANVLTF. Written as DNA, the CDR3 is TGTGCCAGCAGCGTCACCCGGACCCCGGGAATTAGCTCTGGGGCCAACGTCCTGACTTTC.

Ten or more counts support this clonotype. The CDR3 is CAIDSWRGWRPQHF. DNA for the CDR3: TGTGCCATCGACTCGTGGCGGGGGTGGAGGCCCCAGCATTTT. The chain joins TRBV10-3 to TRBJ1-5, with D tentatively TRBD1 (5 bases). Germline-derived CDR1 and CDR2 are ENHRY and SYGVKD. V was shortened by 8 bases and J by 9 bases, with 20 bases between the two germline ends. This CDR3 contains 14 residues.

At least ten counts were recorded for this clonotype. The V call is TRBV7-9, the J call TRBJ1-5; D not resolved. This CDR3 region has 15 residues. The germline gives CDR1 SEHNR, CDR2 FQNEAQ (reference sequence). With 5 bases removed from V and 2 bases from J, the gap between germline ends came to 13 bases. CDR3 bases: TGTGCCAGCAGCGAGGGTCCCTGGGGCAATCAGCCCCAGCATTTT. This encodes CASSEGPWGNQPQHF. Based on the CDR3 plus reference TRBV7-9 and TRBJ1-5, the full variable domain is DTGVSQNPRHKITKRGQNVTFRCDPISEHNRLYWYRQTLGQGPEFLTYFQNEAQLEKSRLLSDRFSAERPKGSFSTLEIQRTEQGDSAMYLCASSEGPWGNQPQHFGDGTRLSIL.

At least ten counts were recorded for this clonotype. CDR3 coding DNA: TGTGCCATTGTGCCGGGACGGTGGCGGACCACCCCGAGGGACACTGAAGCTTTCTTT. It is translated as CAIVPGRWRTTPRDTEAFF. The rearrangement joins TRBV7-4 to TRBJ1-1; TRBD1 might be the D (5 bases). The CDR3 runs to 19 residues. Germline lookup yields CDR1 SGHVT and CDR2 SQSDAQ. V lost 10 bases and J lost 3, with 33 bases in between.

This clonotype was detected many times. DNA of the CDR3: TGTGCCAGCAGCTTTCCCCTGGGTGAAAAACTGTTTTTT. As protein: CASSFPLGEKLFF. The gene calls are TRBV11-2 and TRBJ1-4; D gene ambiguous. V was trimmed by 3 bases and J by 7 bases, leaving 9 bases between them. The CDR3 is 13 residues long. The germline V gene encodes CDR1 SGHAT and CDR2 FQNNGV. Together with reference TRBV11-2 and TRBJ1-4, the CDR3 gives the full variable domain: EAGVAQSPRYKIIEKRQSVAFWCNPISGHATLYWYQQILGQGPKLLIQFQNNGVVDDSQLPKDRFSAERLKGVDSTLKIQPAKLEDSAVYLCASSFPLGEKLFFGSGTQLSVL.

This clonotype was observed many times. The CDR3 loop reads CASSLGAETQYF. CDR3 in DNA: TGCGCCAGCAGCTTGGGAGCGGAGACCCAGTACTTC. The chain couples TRBV5-1 to TRBJ2-5; D remains unclear. Germline V gene data show CDR1 as SGHRS and CDR2 as YFSETQ. The CDR3 extends over 12 amino acids. The V end was cut by 0 bases, the J end by 5 bases, with 5 bases between.

This clonotype showed up just a few times. V usage is TRBV25-1 and J usage is TRBJ2-7; 9 bases match TRBD1. The CDR3 length is 15 residues. Trimming at V came to 8 bases and at J to 5 bases, leaving 13 bases not matched to a gene. Germline CDR1 and CDR2: MGHDK and SYGVNS. For the CDR3, the DNA is TGTGCCAGCGGAAATTTCGGGACAGGGTTCGACGAGCAGTACTTC. Protein product: CASGNFGTGFDEQYF.

The gene calls are TRBV20-1 and TRBJ1-1, with D possibly TRBD1 on 5 matching bases. There are 13 residues in the CDR3. V was trimmed by 6 bases and J by 4 bases, leaving 15 bases between them. The germline V gene has CDR1 DFQATT and CDR2 SNEGSKA (reference sequence). Here the CDR3 reads CSARQGEGTEAFF. CDR3 sequence (DNA): TGCAGTGCGAGGCAGGGTGAGGGCACTGAAGCTTTCTTT.

This clonotype was detected a few times. The chain carries TRBV5-6 and TRBJ1-1, with 7 nucleotides matching TRBD1. Germline CDR1 and CDR2: SGHDT and YYEEEE. The CDR3 is 14 amino acids. Trimming cost V 4 bases and J 3 bases; bases outside gene matches: 6. The CDR3 loop is CASSQQGKYTEAFF. The CDR3 bases are TGTGCCAGCAGCCAACAGGGGAAATACACTGAAGCTTTCTTT.

The V call is TRBV5-4, the J call TRBJ2-1; 10 positions agree with TRBD2. The J segment lost 0 bases and the V segment lost 1 base, leaving 7 bases of the junction unmatched. The germline V gene has CDR1 SGHNT and CDR2 YYREEE (reference sequence). The length of the CDR3 is 18 residues. The CDR3 nucleotides are TGTGCCAGCAGCTTGTCTAGCGGGGGCCCCGGCTCCTACAATGAGCAGTTCTTC. Translating gives CASSLSSGGPGSYNEQFF.

In this sample, this clonotype turned up a few times. The chain couples TRBV27 to TRBJ1-5; 7 nucleotides align to TRBD1. V was pared by 2 bases and J by 4 bases, with 2 bases of the junction left unmatched. Looked up from germline, CDR1 is MNHEY and CDR2 is SMNVEV (reference sequence). CDR3 size: 14 residues. CDR3 amino acids: CASSLIQGNQPQHF. The CDR3 nucleotides are TGTGCCAGCAGTTTAATACAGGGGAATCAGCCCCAGCATTTT.

This clonotype turned up a few times. The chain couples TRBV6-2 or TRBV6-3 to TRBJ1-5, with 8 positions matching TRBD1. The trim removed 2 bases at V and 7 bases at J, leaving 13 bases unmatched. Germline values: CDR1 MNHEY, CDR2 SVGEGT. CDR3 size: 17 residues. The CDR3 sequence is CASSYARTGPVGQPQHF. The CDR3 nucleotides are TGTGCCAGCAGTTACGCGAGGACAGGGCCTGTCGGGCAGCCCCAGCATTTT.

Many counts were recorded for this clonotype. The chain couples TRBV12-3 or TRBV12-4 to TRBJ2-2; D is uncertain. The CDR3 extends over 11 amino acids. V was cut by 6 bases and J by 4 bases, with 3 bases left in between. CDR3 sequence reads: CASSFTGELFF. The CDR3 nucleotides read TGTGCCAGCAGCTTCACCGGGGAGCTGTTTTTT.